Included here is one T cell receptor beta chain sequence, with context. Its recognized antigen is unknown. No quality values exist for individual bases; no much larger clone is one base distant. Healthy control blood came from volunteer donors supplied by blood services in Australia and France. For the TCR repertoire analysis, genomic DNA was extracted either from whole blood samples or from PBMCs. The data were taken from a study of somatic reversion in DOCK8 deficiency (dated by TCRdb to 2020 to 2021). Background for the entire study: T cell receptor beta repertoires were compared among DOCK8-deficient patients, DOCK8-revertant patients and healthy volunteers. The study investigated how somatic reversion of pathogenic DOCK8 variants alters lymphocyte differentiation and function in DOCK8 deficiency. The DOCK8-deficient patients included in the study had been previously reported. Overall study outcomes, separate from this receptor: The methods did not state, for each individual sample, whether the source material was whole blood or PBMCs.

Libraries were built with multiplex PCR. One-step amplicon PCR with EuroClonality-NGS primers was used to generate TRB libraries from 85 to 100 ng genomic DNA. Sequencing of TRB amplicons was performed on Illumina MiSeq instruments using 2 x 250 bp version 2 chemistry. Processing in the source paper ran as follows. Primary TRB sequence analysis and V(D)J annotation were performed with IMGT/HighV-QUEST. VDJtools was used to assess repertoire diversity and composition after nonfunctional clones were removed and samples were downsampled for comparisons between samples. Clones were called with MiXCR by TCRdb after fastp trimmed the public reads at Q25, and only in-frame beta chains were retained. Rows are unified per CDR3 protein, each entry keeping the most common DNA and genes. Here the V and J calls rest on TCRdb's processing, not on the authors' analysis. This sample holds 2,000 to 3,000 distinct CDR3 sequences; around a quarter were observed only once. 8% to 9.5% of the sample goes to the ten largest clones.

This receptor was identified in a human donor in good health. The sequencing sample was made of peripheral blood.

The CDR3 is CASSALGGFIYEQYF. The nucleotide sequence reads TGTGCCAGCAGTGCCCTGGGGGGATTCATCTACGAGCAGTACTTC. The rearrangement combines TRBV28 with TRBJ2-7; TRBD2 is a weak D gene call, 6 bases matching. Taken from the germline V gene, the CDR1 and CDR2 loops are MDHEN and SYDVKM. Counted from cysteine to phenylalanine, this CDR3 has 15 amino acids. The DNA shown is the 45-base CDR3, in frame from base 1. V drops 5 bases and J drops 3 bases, leaving 17 bases in between. Outside the CDR3, residues come from the reference TRBV28 and TRBJ2-7 proteins, so the full variable domain is: DVKVTQSSRYLVKRTGEKVFLECVQDMDHENMFWYRQDPGLGLRLIYFSYDVKMKEKGDIPEGYSVSREKKERFSLILESASTNQTSMYLCASSALGGFIYEQYFGPGTRLTVT.